The clone carrying this T cell receptor beta chain appeared once. Per germline, CDR1 MNHEY and CDR2 SMNVEV (reference sequence). This CDR3 has 16 amino acids. Trimming cost V 0 bases and J 6 bases; bases outside gene matches: 10. The data are from a study of blood T cell repertoires in COVID-19. Repertoires were generated with immunoSEQ multiplex PCR, while TCRdb's copy carries only in-frame clones and drops some. The table includes nearly 80,000 clones, roughly 84% detected once. Sequenced: peripheral blood. V is TRBV27 and J is TRBJ2-7; 8 nucleotides line up with TRBD2. This clonotype was sampled from a man in his fifties or sixties with acute or convalescent COVID-19. The DNA for the CDR3 is TGTGCCAGCAGTTTATCGATCGCGGCGGGAGGAATCGAGCAGTACTTC. Its translation: CASSLSIAAGGIEQYF.